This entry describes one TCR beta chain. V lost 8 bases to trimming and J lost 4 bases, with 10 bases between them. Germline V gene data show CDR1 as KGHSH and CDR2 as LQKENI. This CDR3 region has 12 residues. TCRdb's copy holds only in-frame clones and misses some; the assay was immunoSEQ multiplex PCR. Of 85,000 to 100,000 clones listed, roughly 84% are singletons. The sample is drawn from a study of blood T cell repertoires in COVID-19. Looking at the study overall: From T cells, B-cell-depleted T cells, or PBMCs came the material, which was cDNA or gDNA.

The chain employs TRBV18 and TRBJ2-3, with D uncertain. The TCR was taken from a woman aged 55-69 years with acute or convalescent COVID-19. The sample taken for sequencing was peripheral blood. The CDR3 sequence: CASARFADTQYF. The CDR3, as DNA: TGTGCCAGCGCCCGGTTCGCAGATACGCAGTATTTT.